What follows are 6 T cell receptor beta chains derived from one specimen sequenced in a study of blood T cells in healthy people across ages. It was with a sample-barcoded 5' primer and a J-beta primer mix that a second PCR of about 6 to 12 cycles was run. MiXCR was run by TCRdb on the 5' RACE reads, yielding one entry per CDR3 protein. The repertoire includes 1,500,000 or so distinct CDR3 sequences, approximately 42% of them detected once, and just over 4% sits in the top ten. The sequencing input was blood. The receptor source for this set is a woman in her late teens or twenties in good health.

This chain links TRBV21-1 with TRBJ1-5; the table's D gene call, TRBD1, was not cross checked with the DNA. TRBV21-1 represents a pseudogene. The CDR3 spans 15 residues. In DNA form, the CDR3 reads TGTGCCAGCGCAAAGGGGGGACAGGGCAATCAGCCCCAGCATTTT. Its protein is CASAKGGQGNQPQHF.

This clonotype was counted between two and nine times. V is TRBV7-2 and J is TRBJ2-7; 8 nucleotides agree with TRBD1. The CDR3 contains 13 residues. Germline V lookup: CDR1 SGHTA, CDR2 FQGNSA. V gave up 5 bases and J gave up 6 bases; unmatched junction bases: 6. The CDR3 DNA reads TGTGCCAGCAGCCCCCGGACAGGGTGCGAGCAGTACTTC. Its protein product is CASSPRTGCEQYF.

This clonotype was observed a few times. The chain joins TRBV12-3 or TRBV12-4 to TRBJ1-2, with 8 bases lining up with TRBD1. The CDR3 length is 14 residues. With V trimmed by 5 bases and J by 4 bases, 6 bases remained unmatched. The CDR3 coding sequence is TGTGCCAGCAGTACCAGGACAGGGAGCTATGGCTACACCTTC. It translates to CASSTRTGSYGYTF.

The CDR3 spells CASSQIGEGAAVYGYTF. The CDR3, as DNA: TGCGCCAGCAGCCAAATTGGGGAAGGAGCGGCGGTCTATGGCTACACCTTC. The chain carries TRBV4-1 and TRBJ1-2; D not resolved. Trimming pared 2 bases from V and 4 bases from J, leaving 20 bases between. Germline lookup yields CDR1 MGHRA and CDR2 YSYEKL. The CDR3 covers 17 residues.

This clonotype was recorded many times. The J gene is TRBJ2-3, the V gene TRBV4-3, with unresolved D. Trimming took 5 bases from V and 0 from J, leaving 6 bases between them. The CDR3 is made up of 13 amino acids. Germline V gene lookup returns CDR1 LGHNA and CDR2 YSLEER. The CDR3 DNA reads TGCGCCAGCAGCTCCTACAGCACAGATACGCAGTATTTT. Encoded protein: CASSSYSTDTQYF.

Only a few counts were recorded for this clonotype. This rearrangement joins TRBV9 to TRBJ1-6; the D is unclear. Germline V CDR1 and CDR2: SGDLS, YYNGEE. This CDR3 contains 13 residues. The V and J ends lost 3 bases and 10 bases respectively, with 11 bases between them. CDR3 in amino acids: CASSETLRSPLHF. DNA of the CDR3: TGTGCCAGCAGCGAGACACTTAGGTCACCCCTCCACTTT.